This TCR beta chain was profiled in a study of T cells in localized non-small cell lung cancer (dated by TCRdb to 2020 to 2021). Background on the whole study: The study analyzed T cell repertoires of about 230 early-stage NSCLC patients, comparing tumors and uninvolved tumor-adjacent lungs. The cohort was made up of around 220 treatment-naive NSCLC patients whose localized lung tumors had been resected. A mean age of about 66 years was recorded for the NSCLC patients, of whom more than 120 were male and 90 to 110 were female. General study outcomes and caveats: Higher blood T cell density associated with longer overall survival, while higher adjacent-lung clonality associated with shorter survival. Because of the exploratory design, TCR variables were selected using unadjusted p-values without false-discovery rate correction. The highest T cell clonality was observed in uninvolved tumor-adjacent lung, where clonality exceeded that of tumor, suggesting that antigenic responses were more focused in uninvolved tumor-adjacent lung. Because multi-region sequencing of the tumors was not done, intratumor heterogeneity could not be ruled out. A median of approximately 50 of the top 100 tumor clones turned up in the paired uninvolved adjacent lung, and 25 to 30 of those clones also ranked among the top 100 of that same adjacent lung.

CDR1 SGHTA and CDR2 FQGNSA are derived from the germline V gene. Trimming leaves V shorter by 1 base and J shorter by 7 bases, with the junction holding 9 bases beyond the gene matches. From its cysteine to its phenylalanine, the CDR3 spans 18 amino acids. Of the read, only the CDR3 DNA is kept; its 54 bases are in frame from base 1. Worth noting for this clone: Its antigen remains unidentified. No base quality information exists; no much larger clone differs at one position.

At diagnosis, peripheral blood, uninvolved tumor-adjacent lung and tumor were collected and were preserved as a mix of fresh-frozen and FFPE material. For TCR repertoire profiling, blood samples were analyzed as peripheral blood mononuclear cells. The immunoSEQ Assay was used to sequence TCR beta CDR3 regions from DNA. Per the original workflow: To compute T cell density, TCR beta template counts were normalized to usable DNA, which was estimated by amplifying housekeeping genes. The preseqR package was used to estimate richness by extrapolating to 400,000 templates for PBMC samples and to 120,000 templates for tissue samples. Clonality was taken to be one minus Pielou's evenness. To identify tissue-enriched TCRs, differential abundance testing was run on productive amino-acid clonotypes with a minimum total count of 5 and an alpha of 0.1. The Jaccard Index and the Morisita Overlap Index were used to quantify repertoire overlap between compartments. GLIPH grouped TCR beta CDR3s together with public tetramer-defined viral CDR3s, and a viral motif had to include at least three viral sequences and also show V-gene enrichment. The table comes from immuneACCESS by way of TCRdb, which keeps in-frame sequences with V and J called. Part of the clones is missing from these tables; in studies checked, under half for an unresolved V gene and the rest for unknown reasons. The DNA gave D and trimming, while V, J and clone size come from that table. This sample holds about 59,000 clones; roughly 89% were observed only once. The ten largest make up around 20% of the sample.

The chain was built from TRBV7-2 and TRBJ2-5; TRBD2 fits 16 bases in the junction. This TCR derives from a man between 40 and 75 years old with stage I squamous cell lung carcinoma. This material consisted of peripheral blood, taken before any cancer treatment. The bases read TGTGCCAGCAGCTTAGTCGCGGGACTAGCGGGAGGGGGGGTGACCCAGTACTTC. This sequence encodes CASSLVAGLAGGGVTQYF.